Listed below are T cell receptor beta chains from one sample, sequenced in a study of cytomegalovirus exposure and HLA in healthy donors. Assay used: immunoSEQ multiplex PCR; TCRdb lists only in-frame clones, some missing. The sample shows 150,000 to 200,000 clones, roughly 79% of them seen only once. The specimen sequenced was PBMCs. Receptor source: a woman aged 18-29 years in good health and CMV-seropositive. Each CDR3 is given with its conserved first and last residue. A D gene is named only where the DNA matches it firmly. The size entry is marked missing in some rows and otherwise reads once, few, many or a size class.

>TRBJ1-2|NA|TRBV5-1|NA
CASSLVEVGYGYTF
TGCGCCAGCAGCTTGGTGGAGGTGGGCTATGGCTACACCTTC
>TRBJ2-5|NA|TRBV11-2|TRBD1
CASSPDGAGGRETQYF
TGTGCCAGCAGCCCAGATGGGGCAGGGGGCAGGGAGACCCAGTACTTC
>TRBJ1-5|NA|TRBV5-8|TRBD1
CASSLALSDRGGQPQHF
TGTGCCAGCAGCTTGGCCCTAAGTGACAGGGGAGGACAGCCCCAGCATTTT
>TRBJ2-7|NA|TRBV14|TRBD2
CASSILADYEQYF
TGTGCCAGCAGCATACTAGCGGACTACGAGCAGTACTTC
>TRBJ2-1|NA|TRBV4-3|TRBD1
CASSPGQGTTYNEQFF
TGCGCCAGCAGCCCAGGACAGGGGACAACATACAATGAGCAGTTCTTC
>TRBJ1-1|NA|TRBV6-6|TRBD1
CASSTQGQRNTEAFF
TGTGCCAGCAGTACCCAGGGACAGAGGAACACTGAAGCTTTCTTT
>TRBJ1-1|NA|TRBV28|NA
CASRRNGRSTEAFF
TGTGCCAGCAGACGAAATGGGAGGAGCACTGAAGCTTTCTTT
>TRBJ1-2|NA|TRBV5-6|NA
CASSLSGVLDYGYTF
TGTGCCAGCAGCTTGTCCGGGGTCTTGGACTATGGCTACACCTTC
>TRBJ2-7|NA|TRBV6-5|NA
CASSRWDISYEQYF
TGTGCCAGCAGTCGATGGGACATTTCCTACGAGCAGTACTTC
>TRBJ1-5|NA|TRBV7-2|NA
CASSLQGQQYF
TGTGCCAGCAGCTTACAAGGACAGCAATATTTT
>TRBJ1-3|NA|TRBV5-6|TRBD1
CASSWDSPFSGNTIYF
TGTGCCAGCAGCTGGGACAGCCCTTTCTCTGGAAACACCATATATTTT
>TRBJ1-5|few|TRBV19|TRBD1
CASSMGQGTQPQHF
TGTGCCAGTAGTATGGGACAGGGGACTCAGCCCCAGCATTTT
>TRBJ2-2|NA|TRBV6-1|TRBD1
CASSEIGRGRDTGELFF
TGTGCCAGCAGTGAAATAGGTAGGGGGCGAGACACCGGGGAGCTGTTTTTT
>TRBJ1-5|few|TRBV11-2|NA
CASSLDGNQPQHF
TGTGCCAGCAGCTTAGACGGGAATCAGCCCCAGCATTTT
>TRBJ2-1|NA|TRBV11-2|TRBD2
CASSLNSGGYNEQFF
TGTGCCAGCAGCTTAAACAGCGGGGGGTACAATGAGCAGTTCTTC
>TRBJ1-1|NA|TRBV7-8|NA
CATSGIVGSNTEAFF
TGTGCCACCTCGGGAATTGTCGGTTCGAACACTGAAGCTTTCTTT
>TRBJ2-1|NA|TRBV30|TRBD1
CAWSSDRGVNEQFF
TGTGCCTGGAGTTCCGACAGGGGTGTTAATGAGCAGTTCTTC
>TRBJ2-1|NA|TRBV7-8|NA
CASSLLGTPAINEQFF
TGTGCCAGCAGCTTATTAGGGACTCCGGCGATCAATGAGCAGTTCTTC
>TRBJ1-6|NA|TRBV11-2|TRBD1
CATNKETGGNSPLHF
TGTGCCACCAATAAGGAGACAGGGGGCAATTCACCCCTCCACTTT
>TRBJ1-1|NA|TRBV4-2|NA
CASSQGGQLNTEAFF
TGTGCCAGCAGCCAAGGTGGACAGTTGAACACTGAAGCTTTCTTT
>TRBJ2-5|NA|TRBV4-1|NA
CASRKADEETQYF
TGCGCCAGCAGAAAAGCGGACGAAGAGACCCAGTACTTC
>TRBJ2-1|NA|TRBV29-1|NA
CSSGSSYNEQFF
TGCAGTAGCGGCAGCTCCTACAATGAGCAGTTCTTC
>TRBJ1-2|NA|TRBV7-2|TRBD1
CASSLTGIYGYTF
TGTGCCAGCAGCTTGACAGGGATCTATGGCTACACCTTC
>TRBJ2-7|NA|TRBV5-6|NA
CASSSLQGTYYEQYF
TGTGCCAGCAGCTCACTCCAGGGGACCTACTACGAGCAGTACTTC
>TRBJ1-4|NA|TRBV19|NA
CASSITEEKLFF
TGTGCCAGTAGTATAACAGAAGAAAAACTGTTTTTT
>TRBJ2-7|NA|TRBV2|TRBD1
CASSRQGAPNEQYF
TGTGCCAGCAGCCGACAGGGGGCGCCTAACGAGCAGTACTTC
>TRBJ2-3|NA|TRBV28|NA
CASRIEDSYTDTQYF
TGTGCCAGCAGGATAGAGGACTCTTACACAGATACGCAGTATTTT
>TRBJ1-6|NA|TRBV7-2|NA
CASSLRHESYNSPLHF
TGTGCCAGCAGTCTGAGGCACGAATCCTATAATTCACCCCTCCACTTT
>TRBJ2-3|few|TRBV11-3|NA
CASSSNSLDTQYF
TGTGCCAGCAGCTCGAATAGCCTAGATACGCAGTATTTT
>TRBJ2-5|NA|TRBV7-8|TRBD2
CASSFVLAGGVETQYF
TGTGCCAGCAGCTTTGTCCTAGCGGGGGGTGTAGAGACCCAGTACTTC
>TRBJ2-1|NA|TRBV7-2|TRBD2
CASSLRPGLAGGHNEQFF
TGTGCCAGCAGCCTACGCCCGGGGCTAGCGGGGGGCCACAATGAGCAGTTCTTC
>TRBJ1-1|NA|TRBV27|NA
CASSLGGLNTEAFF
TGTGCCAGCAGTTTAGGAGGACTCAACACTGAAGCTTTCTTT
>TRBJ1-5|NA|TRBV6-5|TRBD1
CASSPGTGRNQPQHF
TGTGCCAGCAGTCCGGGGACAGGGCGCAATCAGCCCCAGCATTTT
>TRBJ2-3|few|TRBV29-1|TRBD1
CSVRQGGTDTQYF
TGCAGCGTTCGACAGGGCGGCACAGATACGCAGTATTTT
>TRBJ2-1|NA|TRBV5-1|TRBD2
CASSWTSVDEQFF
TGCGCCAGCAGCTGGACTAGTGTAGATGAGCAGTTCTTC
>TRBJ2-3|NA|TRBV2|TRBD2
CAKRGPNTDTQYF
TGTGCCAAGCGGGGGCCGAATACAGATACGCAGTATTTT
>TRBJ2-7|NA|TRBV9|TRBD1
CASSTRTGGYEQYF
TGTGCCAGCAGCACCCGGACAGGGGGATACGAGCAGTACTTC
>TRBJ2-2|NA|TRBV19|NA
CASSIVSGSHFTGELFF
TGTGCCAGTAGTATTGTCTCGGGTAGCCATTTCACCGGGGAGCTGTTTTTT
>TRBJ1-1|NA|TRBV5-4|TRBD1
CASKGQTMNTEAFF
TGTGCCAGCAAGGGACAGACTATGAACACTGAAGCTTTCTTT
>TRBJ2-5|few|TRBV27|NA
CASTYQETQYF
TGTGCCAGCACCTACCAAGAGACCCAGTACTTC
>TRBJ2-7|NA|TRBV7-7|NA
CASSLAAGYEQYF
TGTGCTAGCAGCTTAGCGGCAGGCTACGAGCAGTACTTC
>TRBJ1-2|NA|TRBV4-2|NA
CASSPSPAGRDYGYTF
TGTGCCAGCAGCCCCTCCCCGGCAGGGAGGGACTATGGCTACACCTTC
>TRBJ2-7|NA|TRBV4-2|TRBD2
CATRVTSGGANEQYF
TGTGCCACCAGGGTCACTAGCGGGGGGGCGAACGAGCAGTACTTC
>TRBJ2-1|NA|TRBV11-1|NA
CARSLNEQFF
TGTGCCAGGAGTCTGAATGAGCAGTTCTTC
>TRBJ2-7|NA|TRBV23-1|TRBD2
CASSQSGGYEQYF
TGCGCCAGCAGTCAATCGGGAGGGTACGAGCAGTACTTC
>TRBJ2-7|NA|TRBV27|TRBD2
CASSPSSGGAYEQYF
TGTGCCAGCAGCCCTTCTAGCGGGGGAGCCTACGAGCAGTACTTC
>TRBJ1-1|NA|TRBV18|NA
CASSQRGRTEAFF
TGTGCCAGCTCACAACGTGGGCGCACTGAAGCTTTCTTT
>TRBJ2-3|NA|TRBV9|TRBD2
CASSVAGGGTDTQYF
TGTGCCAGCAGCGTAGCCGGGGGGGGCACAGATACGCAGTATTTT
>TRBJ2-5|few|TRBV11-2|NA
CASSLQYQETQYF
TGTGCCAGCAGCTTACAGTACCAAGAGACCCAGTACTTC
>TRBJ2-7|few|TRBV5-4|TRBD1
CASSLSRGTYEQYF
TGTGCCAGCAGCTTGTCCAGGGGGACCTACGAGCAGTACTTC
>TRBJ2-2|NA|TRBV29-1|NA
CSVFGDSNTGELFF
TGCAGCGTTTTCGGGGACTCGAACACCGGGGAGCTGTTTTTT
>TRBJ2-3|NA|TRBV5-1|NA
CASSLEGGASTDTQYF
TGCGCCAGCAGCTTGGAAGGCGGGGCTAGCACAGATACGCAGTATTTT
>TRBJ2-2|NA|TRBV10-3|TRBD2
CAISDLAASNTGELFF
TGTGCCATCAGTGACCTAGCGGCCTCGAACACCGGGGAGCTGTTTTTT
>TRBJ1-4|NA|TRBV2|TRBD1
CASLPTGSFATNEKLFF
TGTGCCAGCCTCCCGACAGGGTCCTTTGCAACTAATGAAAAACTGTTTTTT
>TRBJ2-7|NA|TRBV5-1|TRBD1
CASSLVDRVTYEQYF
TGCGCCAGCAGCTTGGTTGACAGGGTCACCTACGAGCAGTACTTC
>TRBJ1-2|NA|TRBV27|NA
CASSLNGFAYGYTF
TGTGCCAGCAGTTTAAACGGGTTCGCATATGGCTACACCTTC
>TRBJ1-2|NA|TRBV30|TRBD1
CAWSGLGQVNFYGYTF
TGTGCCTGGAGTGGCCTGGGACAGGTCAACTTCTATGGCTACACCTTC
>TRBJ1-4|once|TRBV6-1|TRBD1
CASSFRDREKKLFF
TGTGCCAGCAGTTTCCGGGACAGGGAAAAAAAACTGTTTTTT
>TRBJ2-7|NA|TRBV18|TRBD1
CASSPMDRAHTSYEQYF
TGTGCCAGCTCACCGATGGACAGGGCACATACATCCTACGAGCAGTACTTC